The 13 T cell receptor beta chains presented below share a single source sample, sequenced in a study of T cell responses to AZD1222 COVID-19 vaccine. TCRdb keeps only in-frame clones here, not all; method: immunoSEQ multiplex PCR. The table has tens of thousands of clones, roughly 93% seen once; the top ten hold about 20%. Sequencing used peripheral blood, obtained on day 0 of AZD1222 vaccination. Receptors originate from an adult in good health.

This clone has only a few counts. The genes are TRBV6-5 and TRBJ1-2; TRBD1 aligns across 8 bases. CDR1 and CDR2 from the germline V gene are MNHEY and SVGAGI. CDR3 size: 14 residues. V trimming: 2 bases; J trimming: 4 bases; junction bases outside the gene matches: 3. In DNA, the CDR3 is TGTGCCAGCAGTTACCAAACAGGGGGCTATGGCTACACCTTC. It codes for CASSYQTGGYGYTF.

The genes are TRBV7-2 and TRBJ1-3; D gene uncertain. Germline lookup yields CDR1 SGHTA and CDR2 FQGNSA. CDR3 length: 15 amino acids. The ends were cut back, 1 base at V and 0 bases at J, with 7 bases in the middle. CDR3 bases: TGTGCCAGCAGCTTAGACCTGAGCTCTGGAAACACCATATATTTT. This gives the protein CASSLDLSSGNTIYF.

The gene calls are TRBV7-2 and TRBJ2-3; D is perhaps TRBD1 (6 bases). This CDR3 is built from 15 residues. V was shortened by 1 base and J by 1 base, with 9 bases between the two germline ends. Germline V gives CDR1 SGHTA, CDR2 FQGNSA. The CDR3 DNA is TGTGCCAGCAGCTTAGGTTCAGGGGGCACAGATACGCAGTATTTT. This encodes CASSLGSGGTDTQYF.

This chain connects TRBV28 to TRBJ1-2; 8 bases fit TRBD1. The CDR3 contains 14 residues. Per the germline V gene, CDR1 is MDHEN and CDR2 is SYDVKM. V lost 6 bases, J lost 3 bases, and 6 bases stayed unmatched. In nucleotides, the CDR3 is TGTGCCAGCAGGGAGGGACAGGCCTACTATGGCTACACCTTC. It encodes CASREGQAYYGYTF.

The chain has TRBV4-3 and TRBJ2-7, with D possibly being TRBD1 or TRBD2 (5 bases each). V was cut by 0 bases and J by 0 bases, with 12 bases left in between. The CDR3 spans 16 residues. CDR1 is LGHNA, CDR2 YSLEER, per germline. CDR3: CASSQETGTLSYEQYF. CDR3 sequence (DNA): TGCGCCAGCAGCCAAGAGACCGGGACCCTCTCCTACGAGCAGTACTTC.

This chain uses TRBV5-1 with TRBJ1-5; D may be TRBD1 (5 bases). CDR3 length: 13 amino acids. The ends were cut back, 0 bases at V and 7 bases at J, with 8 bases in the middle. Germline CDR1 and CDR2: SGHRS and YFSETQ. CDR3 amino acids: CASSLGEGQPQHF. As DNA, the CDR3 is TGCGCCAGCAGCTTGGGAGAGGGGCAGCCCCAGCATTTT.

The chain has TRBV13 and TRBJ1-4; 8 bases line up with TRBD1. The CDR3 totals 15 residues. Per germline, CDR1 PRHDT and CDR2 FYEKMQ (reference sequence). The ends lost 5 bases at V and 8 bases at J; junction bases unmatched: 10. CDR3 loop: CASSRSGTGEEKLFF. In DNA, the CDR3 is TGTGCCAGCAGCCGATCCGGGACAGGTGAAGAAAAACTGTTTTTT.

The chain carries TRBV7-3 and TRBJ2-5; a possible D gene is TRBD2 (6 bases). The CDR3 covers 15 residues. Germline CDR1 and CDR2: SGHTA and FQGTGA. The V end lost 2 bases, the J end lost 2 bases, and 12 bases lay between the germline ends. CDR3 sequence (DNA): TGTGCCAGCAGCTTATGGGGACTGACTCAAGAGACCCAGTACTTC. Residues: CASSLWGLTQETQYF.

The CDR3 loop reads CATSRDQGRLGYTF. The CDR3 nucleotides read TGTGCCACCAGCAGAGATCAGGGGCGCCTCGGCTACACCTTC. The V and J genes are TRBV15 and TRBJ1-2; a possible D gene is TRBD1 (6 bases). Germline CDR1 and CDR2: LNHNV and YYDKDF (reference sequence). There are 14 residues in the CDR3. Trimming stripped 0 bases from V and 8 bases from J, with 13 bases between. The full variable domain, with the rest looked up from reference TRBV15 and TRBJ1-2, is DAMVIQNPRYQVTQFGKPVTLSCSQTLNHNVMYWYQQKSSQAPKLLFHYYDKDFNNEADTPDNFQSRRPNTSFCFLDIRSPGLGDTAMYLCATSRDQGRLGYTFGSGTRLTVV.

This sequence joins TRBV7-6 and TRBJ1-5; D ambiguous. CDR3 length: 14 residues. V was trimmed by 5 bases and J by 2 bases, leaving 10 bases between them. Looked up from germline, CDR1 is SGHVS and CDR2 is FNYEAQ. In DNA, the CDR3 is TGTGCCAGCAGCCCAAGGACGGGCAATCAGCCCCAGCATTTT. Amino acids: CASSPRTGNQPQHF.

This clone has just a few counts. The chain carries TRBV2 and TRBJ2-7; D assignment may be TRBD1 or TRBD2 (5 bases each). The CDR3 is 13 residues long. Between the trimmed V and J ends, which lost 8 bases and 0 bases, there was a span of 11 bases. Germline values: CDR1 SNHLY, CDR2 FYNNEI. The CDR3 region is CASGAGHSYEQYF. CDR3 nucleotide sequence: TGTGCCAGCGGGGCGGGCCACTCCTACGAGCAGTACTTC.

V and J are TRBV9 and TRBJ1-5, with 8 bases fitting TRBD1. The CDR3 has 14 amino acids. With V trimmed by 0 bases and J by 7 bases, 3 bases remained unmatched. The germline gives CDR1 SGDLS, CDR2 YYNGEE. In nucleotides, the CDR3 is TGTGCCAGCAGCGTAGGTACAGGGGGGCAGCCCCAGCATTTT. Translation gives CASSVGTGGQPQHF.

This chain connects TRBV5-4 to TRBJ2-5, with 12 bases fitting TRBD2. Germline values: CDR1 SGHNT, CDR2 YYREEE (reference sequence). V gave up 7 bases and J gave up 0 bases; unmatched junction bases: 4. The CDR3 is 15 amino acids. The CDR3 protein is CASRPSGGDQETQYF. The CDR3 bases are TGTGCCAGCCGTCCTAGCGGGGGGGACCAAGAGACCCAGTACTTC.